This T cell receptor beta chain was found in a study of blood T cell repertoires in COVID-19. The method was immunoSEQ multiplex PCR; TCRdb's version includes in-frame clones alone and lacks a portion of them. The repertoire holds about 280,000 clones, with around 90% as singletons. This TCR was sampled from a man aged 18 to 29 with active or convalescent COVID-19. The specimen sequenced was peripheral blood.

The CDR3 DNA reads as TGTGCCAGCATTGACCCGTCCGGAGGGCCAAATTCACCCCTCCACTTT. Residues: CASIDPSGGPNSPLHF. The rearrangement uses TRBV2 and TRBJ1-6; D gene uncertain. Germline V CDR1 and CDR2: SNHLY, FYNNEI. Between the trimmed V and J ends, which lost 7 bases and 7 bases, there was a span of 20 bases. The CDR3 totals 16 residues.